This is a list of T cell receptor beta chains from one sample in a study of T cell responses to AZD1222 COVID-19 vaccine. Libraries were prepared by immunoSEQ multiplex PCR; TCRdb keeps only in-frame clonotypes and omits some of them. The sample records 110,000 or so clones, roughly nine tenths being singletons. The input for sequencing was peripheral blood, taken on day 0 of AZD1222 vaccination. Every receptor here comes from an adult in good health. The CDR3 runs from the conserved cysteine through the conserved F or W. Fields, in order: V gene, J gene, clone size, D gene, CDR3 DNA, CDR3 protein. A D gene is named only where the DNA matches it firmly. The size of a clone is reported for some rows only, either as once, few or many, or as a class for expanded clones.

>TRBV5-4|TRBJ1-1|.|.
TGTGCCAGCAGCCCACCCCCAGGAGGGGCGACTGAAGCTTTCTTT
CASSPPPGGATEAFF
>TRBV4-1|TRBJ2-4|.|TRBD1
TGCGCCAGCAGCCAAGACGAGGGGGCGGCCAAAAACATTCAGTACTTC
CASSQDEGAAKNIQYF
>TRBV9|TRBJ2-7|.|.
TGTGCCAGCAGCTCAAAAGACTTCCCCCCTTACGAGCAGTACTTC
CASSSKDFPPYEQYF
>TRBV19|TRBJ1-6|.|.
TGTGCCAGTAGTATCAGGGGCCTGAGCTCCTATAATTCACCCCTCCACTTT
CASSIRGLSSYNSPLHF
>TRBV5-1|TRBJ2-6|.|.
TGCGCCAGCAGCTTTCGGAGCTCTGGGGCCAACGTCCTGACTTTC
CASSFRSSGANVLTF
>TRBV27|TRBJ1-2|.|.
TGTGCCAGCAGTTTAAGTAGGGATAACTATGGCTACACCTTC
CASSLSRDNYGYTF
>TRBV2|TRBJ2-7|.|TRBD1
TGTGCCAAAAACAGGGGGTCGAGTTACGAGCAGTACTTC
CAKNRGSSYEQYF
>TRBV11-2|TRBJ1-4|.|.
TGTGCCAGCAGCTTACTAAGGTCGGCTAATGAAAAACTGTTTTTT
CASSLLRSANEKLFF
>TRBV2|TRBJ1-5|.|.
TGTGCCAGCAGTGGATCTCAGGGCTGGTACGATCAGCCCCAGCATTTT
CASSGSQGWYDQPQHF
>TRBV30|TRBJ2-3|.|.
TGTGCCTGGAATCTGGTAGATACGCAGTATTTT
CAWNLVDTQYF
>TRBV6-1|TRBJ1-5|once|.
TGTGCCAGCAGTGTCCGAGGCTTGGGCGCGACTCAGCCCCAGCATTTT
CASSVRGLGATQPQHF
>TRBV29-1|TRBJ2-1|once|.
TGCAGCGTTGAACCACACCTCTACAATGAGCAGTTCTTC
CSVEPHLYNEQFF
>TRBV30|TRBJ1-5|.|.
TGTGCCTGGAGTGTGGGCCGTGGGGGAAATCAGCCCCAGCATTTT
CAWSVGRGGNQPQHF
>TRBV28|TRBJ1-3|.|.
TGTGCCAGCAGCACCCCCGGAAACACCATATATTTT
CASSTPGNTIYF
>TRBV18|TRBJ2-5|.|.
TGTGCCAGCTCACCCGGCGGGGAGACCCAGTACTTC
CASSPGGETQYF
>TRBV21-1|TRBJ1-1|.|.
TGTGCCAGCAGCAAGACAGGGGGCACTGAAGCTTTCTTT
CASSKTGGTEAFF
>TRBV11-3|TRBJ1-3|.|.
TGTGCCAGCCAGGGATCTGGAAACACCATATATTTT
CASQGSGNTIYF
>TRBV20-1|TRBJ1-2|.|.
TGCAGTGTTAGGGGCAGTTATGGCTACACCTTC
CSVRGSYGYTF
>TRBV5-1|TRBJ2-3|.|.
TGCGCCAGTCCGTTGAGCCGCACGCAGTATTTT
CASPLSRTQYF
>TRBV15|TRBJ1-1|.|TRBD1
TGTGCCACCAGCATGACAGGGAAGGGGGCAAAGGGCACTGAAGCTTTCTTT
CATSMTGKGAKGTEAFF
>TRBV3-1/TRBV3-2|TRBJ2-5|.|TRBD2
TGTGCCAGCAGCCAGGCGAGGGCTAGCGGTAAAGAGACCCAGTACTTC
CASSQARASGKETQYF
>TRBV10-2|TRBJ2-7|.|.
TGCGCCAGCAGTGCAACAGGAACCTACGAGCAGTACTTC
CASSATGTYEQYF
>TRBV5-1|TRBJ1-5|.|.
TGCGCCAGCAGCTTGGTGGGGAGTAGGGATCAGCCCCAGCATTTT
CASSLVGSRDQPQHF
>TRBV11-2|TRBJ2-7|.|TRBD2
TGTGCCAGCAGCTTAGATGGAGGGACTAGCGGGAGTCCATGGCGCGACGAGCAGTACTTC
CASSLDGGTSGSPWRDEQYF
>TRBV6-4|TRBJ2-2|few|.
TGTGCCAGCAGTGAGCGGGACACCGGGGAGCTGTTTTTT
CASSERDTGELFF
>TRBV5-4|TRBJ1-4|.|.
TGTGCCAGCAGCTCCTGGATTTCCGGTCTGAATGAAAAACTGTTTTTT
CASSSWISGLNEKLFF
>TRBV25-1|TRBJ2-3|.|TRBD1
TGTGCCAGCAGTGATCCGGGACAGATCACAGATACGCAGTATTTT
CASSDPGQITDTQYF
>TRBV13|TRBJ2-5|.|.
TGTGCCAGCAGCTTAGCAGAGACCCAGTACTTC
CASSLAETQYF
>TRBV11-2|TRBJ2-6|.|.
TGTGCCAGCAGCTCCCCTGGGGCCAACGTCCTGACTTTC
CASSSPGANVLTF
>TRBV14|TRBJ1-1|.|.
TGTGCCAGCAGCCCCAGCCGCGCTTTGAACACTGAAGCTTTCTTT
CASSPSRALNTEAFF
>TRBV7-6|TRBJ1-1|.|.
TGTGCCAGCAGCTTAAGCAGTGGACAGACGAACACTGAAGCTTTCTTT
CASSLSSGQTNTEAFF
>TRBV18|TRBJ1-1|.|.
TGTGCCAGCTCACGGCAGGGAGGAGGAAACACTGAAGCTTTCTTT
CASSRQGGGNTEAFF
>TRBV14|TRBJ1-2|.|.
TGTGCCAGCAGCCAAGCGGGGGCGGGTGGCTACACCTTC
CASSQAGAGGYTF
>TRBV9|TRBJ2-7|.|.
TGTGCCAGCAGCGTAGGTGGAGTGGACTTGTACTTC
CASSVGGVDLYF
>TRBV27|TRBJ1-4|.|.
TGTGCCAGCGGTTTGGCCAACCTCGGAAAACTGTTTTTT
CASGLANLGKLFF
>TRBV19|TRBJ1-1|.|.
TGTGCCAGTAGCGGAGATGGGGCCACTGAAGCTTTCTTT
CASSGDGATEAFF
>TRBV3-1/TRBV3-2|TRBJ2-5|.|.
TGTGCCAGCAGCCTCTCCGATTGGGGGGAGGAGACCCAGTACTTC
CASSLSDWGEETQYF
>TRBV2|TRBJ1-1|.|.
TGTGCCAGCAGTGTGGGGCCCTTTGGGGATGACACTGAAGCTTTCTTT
CASSVGPFGDDTEAFF
>TRBV3-1/TRBV3-2|TRBJ1-2|.|TRBD1
TGTGCCAGCAGCCTGACAGGGCTGGCTAACTATGGCTACACCTTC
CASSLTGLANYGYTF
>TRBV5-1|TRBJ1-2|.|.
TGCGCCAGCAGTGAAGAGAACTATGGCTACACCTTC
CASSEENYGYTF